Below, 30 T cell receptor beta chains from the same sample are listed, as sequenced in a study of Graves' ophthalmopathy and Graves' hyperthyroidism. Scientists amplified the TCR beta CDR3 regions from RNA transcripts. An opening RT-PCR round employed HTBI primers and preceded a second-round multiplex PCR. MiXCR, run by TCRdb on the multiplex PCR reads, gives a single entry per CDR3 protein. The sample has 200,000 to 250,000 distinct CDR3 sequences, around 28% seen once. The sample taken for sequencing was peripheral blood. These receptors were taken from a man over 45 with Graves' ophthalmopathy.

This clonotype showed up many times. V gene TRBV28 combines with J gene TRBJ1-3, with 7 bases matching TRBD1. Per the germline V gene, CDR1 is MDHEN and CDR2 is SYDVKM. This CDR3 is built from 14 residues. The trim removed 10 bases at V and 0 bases at J, leaving 6 bases unmatched. The DNA for the CDR3 is TGTGCCACCCGACAGGGATACTCTGGAAACACCATATATTTT. This translates into CATRQGYSGNTIYF.

This clonotype was recorded at least ten times. The V gene is TRBV7-8, the J gene TRBJ2-2; TRBD2 aligns across 10 bases. CDR3 length: 17 amino acids. V lost 3 bases to trimming and J lost 3 bases; unmatched junction nucleotides: 7. The germline V gene has CDR1 SGHVS and CDR2 FQNEAQ. CDR3 DNA sequence: TGTGCCAGCAGCTTCCCCGGGACTAGCGACGACACCGGGGAGCTGTTTTTT. It codes for CASSFPGTSDDTGELFF.

This clonotype occurred many times. This sequence joins TRBV29-1 and TRBJ2-7, with D possibly called TRBD1 or TRBD2 (5 bases each). CDR3 length equals 12 residues. With 6 bases removed from V and 5 bases from J, the gap between germline ends came to 14 bases. Germline V gene lookup returns CDR1 SQVTM and CDR2 ANQGSEA. CDR3 amino acids: CSVGVVFHEQYF. In DNA form, the CDR3 reads TGCAGCGTGGGGGTAGTGTTCCACGAGCAGTACTTC.

This clonotype was recorded at least ten times. The rearrangement joins TRBV7-8 to TRBJ2-5; tentative D call: TRBD2 (7 bases). Deletions cut 7 bases from V and 7 bases from J, with 31 bases between. CDR3 length: 18 residues. The germline V gene encodes CDR1 SGHVS and CDR2 FQNEAQ. CDR3 residues: CASILEGGVAAGRVTQYF. In DNA, the CDR3 is TGTGCCAGCATCCTAGAGGGGGGGGTAGCGGCCGGCCGGGTGACCCAGTACTTC.

V gene TRBV6-1 combines with J gene TRBJ1-5; D unclear. CDR1 and CDR2 (germline): MNHNS, SASEGT. Trimming removed 8 bases from V and 3 bases from J, with 17 bases in between. The CDR3 contains 15 residues. The DNA of the CDR3 is TGTGCCAGCGGCCCCCGGCTAGGGTACAATCAGCCCCAGCATTTT. It encodes CASGPRLGYNQPQHF.

This clonotype was found many times. This sequence joins TRBV7-8 and TRBJ2-7; 7 nucleotides align to TRBD1. Trimming cost V 8 bases and J 5 bases; bases outside gene matches: 3. Germline assignment: CDR1 SGHVS and CDR2 FQNEAQ. The CDR3 sequence is 11 residues long. CDR3: CASRQGDEQYF. CDR3 coding DNA: TGTGCCAGCCGTCAGGGGGACGAGCAGTACTTC.

This clonotype has a count of ten or more. This chain links TRBV28 with TRBJ1-2; 11 bases are a match to TRBD1. Germline loops: CDR1 MDHEN, CDR2 SYDVKM. Trimming cost V 5 bases and J 11 bases; bases outside gene matches: 7. The CDR3 is 13 amino acids. The CDR3 is CASSDSGTGGYTF. The CDR3 bases are TGTGCCAGCAGTGATTCCGGGACAGGGGGTTACACCTTC.

The gene calls are TRBV6-2 or TRBV6-3 and TRBJ1-1, with 7 bases matching TRBD1. The CDR3 runs to 18 residues. CDR1 and CDR2 from the germline V gene are MNHEY and SVGEGT. V lost 5 bases and J lost 0; bases outside the gene matches: 15. The CDR3 DNA reads as TGTGCCAGCAGTCGCAACCTCGACAGGGCCCAGATGAACACTGAAGCTTTCTTT. It is translated as CASSRNLDRAQMNTEAFF.

This clonotype was recorded many times. The rearrangement links TRBV7-3 to TRBJ1-1; 8 nucleotides align to TRBD1. This CDR3 is built from 15 residues. Germline CDR1 and CDR2: SGHTA and FQGTGA. V lost 0 bases, J lost 5 bases, and 5 bases stayed unmatched. The CDR3 reads CASSLTQGARTEAFF. CDR3 sequence (DNA): TGTGCCAGCAGCTTAACGCAGGGGGCGCGGACTGAAGCTTTCTTT.

The table lists this clonotype with many counts. The genes are TRBV27 and TRBJ2-2, with 11 bases identical to TRBD1. CDR3 length: 16 residues. V lost 3 bases to trimming and J lost 7 bases; unmatched junction nucleotides: 7. Per the germline V gene, CDR1 is MNHEY and CDR2 is SMNVEV (reference sequence). DNA of the CDR3: TGTGCCAGCAGTTTGCTCCGGACAGGGGGCGGCGGGGAGCTGTTTTTT. Protein: CASSLLRTGGGGELFF.

This clonotype was counted at least ten times. The genes are TRBV6-6 and TRBJ1-5, with a weak D call TRBD1 (5 bases). CDR1 is MNHNY and CDR2 is SVGAGI in the germline V gene (reference sequence). Trimming cost V 8 bases and J 4 bases, with 15 bases left between them. The CDR3 has 14 amino acids. CDR3 nucleotide sequence: TGTGCCAGCGCGGCCTCGGGGGGAAATCAGCCCCAGCATTTT. This codes for CASAASGGNQPQHF.

The V call is TRBV28, the J call TRBJ2-5; D ambiguous. CDR1 is MDHEN, CDR2 SYDVKM, per germline. This CDR3 contains 13 residues. The germline V and J ends were trimmed by 6 bases and 5 bases, with 13 bases remaining between them. CDR3 sequence: CASRASLWETQYF. The CDR3 DNA reads TGTGCCAGCAGGGCTAGTTTATGGGAGACCCAGTACTTC.

The gene calls are TRBV20-1 and TRBJ2-7; maybe TRBD1 (6 bases). This CDR3 comprises 15 residues. The germline V gene encodes CDR1 DFQATT and CDR2 SNEGSKA (reference sequence). V was cut by 2 bases and J by 7 bases, with 21 bases left in between. The CDR3, as DNA: TGCAGTGCTAGACCCCGCCGGGACAAGCTGTGGGAGCAGTACTTC. Its translation: CSARPRRDKLWEQYF.

This clonotype was seen repeatedly, ten times or more. The chain uses TRBV4-2 and TRBJ2-5; D possibly corresponds to TRBD2 (6 bases). Trimming took off 4 bases at V and 5 bases at J, with 20 bases between the two ends. This CDR3 spans 16 amino acids. Per germline, CDR1 LGHNA and CDR2 YNFKEQ. The CDR3 is CASSPGGSPRGETQYF. CDR3 nucleotide sequence: TGTGCCAGCAGCCCTGGAGGGTCCCCCCGTGGGGAGACCCAGTACTTC.

This clonotype showed up many times. The chain links TRBV12-3 or TRBV12-4 to TRBJ2-7; perhaps TRBD1 as D (6 bases). The CDR3 totals 13 residues. The V gene lost 1 base and the J gene lost 3 bases, with 7 bases spanning the gap. The CDR3 loop is CASSLEDSYEQYF. DNA for the CDR3: TGTGCCAGCAGTTTAGAGGACAGCTACGAGCAGTACTTC.

This rearrangement joins TRBV20-1 to TRBJ2-5; 8 nucleotides align to TRBD1. Germline CDR1 reads DFQATT; CDR2 reads SNEGSKA (reference sequence). This CDR3 contains 15 residues. With V trimmed by 5 bases and J by 2 bases, 10 bases remained unmatched. Written as DNA, the CDR3 is TGCAGTGCTGGACGCACAGGGGGGAGGCAAGAGACCCAGTACTTC. This translates into CSAGRTGGRQETQYF.

This clonotype has at least ten counts. The chain has TRBV2 and TRBJ2-5; 8 bases fit TRBD2. This CDR3 is built from 13 residues. Germline values: CDR1 SNHLY, CDR2 FYNNEI. J was trimmed by 7 bases and V by 4 bases; bases with no gene match: 5. The CDR3 sequence: CASSAQRGRTQYF. The CDR3 DNA reads as TGTGCCAGCAGTGCCCAGCGGGGGAGGACCCAGTACTTC.

At least ten counts were recorded for this clonotype. The CDR3 DNA is TGTGCCAGCAGCTTAGTGGGACAGGGCAATCAGCCCCAGCATTTT. This translates into CASSLVGQGNQPQHF. The genes are TRBV7-2 and TRBJ1-5; TRBD1 matches at 8 bases. Germline CDR1 and CDR2: SGHTA and FQGNSA. The CDR3 covers 15 residues. After removal of 1 base from V and 2 bases from J, the junction contained 1 base not matched to a gene. The full variable domain, completed using reference TRBV7-2 and TRBJ1-5, is GAGVSQSPSNKVTEKGKDVELRCDPISGHTALYWYRQSLGQGLEFLIYFQGNSAPDKSGLPSDRFSAERTGGSVSTLTIQRTQQEDSAVYLCASSLVGQGNQPQHFGDGTRLSIL.

V gene TRBV6-2 or TRBV6-3 combines with J gene TRBJ1-1; D not certain. The CDR3 sequence is 14 residues long. The germline gives CDR1 MNHEY, CDR2 SVGEGT. Deletions cut 7 bases from V and 1 base from J, with 13 bases between. CDR3 residues: CASTREGRNTEAFF. The CDR3 nucleotides are TGTGCCAGCACCCGAGAGGGAAGGAACACTGAAGCTTTCTTT.

This clonotype was seen many times. The chain uses TRBV12-3 or TRBV12-4 and TRBJ2-7; 9 positions agree with TRBD1. V lost 6 bases, J lost 2 bases, and 8 bases stayed unmatched. The CDR3 consists of 15 residues. The CDR3 reads CASSQGTGSPYEQYF. The CDR3 region has the DNA TGTGCCAGCAGCCAGGGGACAGGGTCCCCCTACGAGCAGTACTTC.

The table lists this clonotype with many counts. The chain has TRBV12-3 or TRBV12-4 and TRBJ1-1, with D unresolved. The CDR3 is 14 amino acids. The ends were cut back, 3 bases at V and 0 bases at J, with 8 bases in the middle. The CDR3 nucleotides read TGTGCCAGCAGTTTCGGTGGGATGAACACTGAAGCTTTCTTT. This encodes CASSFGGMNTEAFF.

This clonotype was counted many times. This rearrangement joins TRBV29-1 to TRBJ1-1; possibly TRBD1 for D (5 bases). The CDR3 is made up of 12 amino acids. Germline CDR1 reads SQVTM; CDR2 reads ANQGSEA. Trimming removed 7 bases at V and 5 bases at J, with 14 bases between. CDR3 residues: CSGPGDGTEAFF. The DNA of the CDR3 is TGCAGCGGTCCCGGGGACGGAACTGAAGCTTTCTTT.

The CDR3, as DNA: TGTGCCAGCAGTGAAACAAGAGTCGAGCAGTACTTC. Translated: CASSETRVEQYF. The rearrangement uses TRBV6-1 and TRBJ2-7; D is ambiguous. V lost 2 bases and J lost 6, with 8 bases in between. The CDR3 length is 12 residues. Germline CDR1 MNHNS, CDR2 SASEGT.

V and J are TRBV6-2 or TRBV6-3 and TRBJ2-7; the D is unclear. The CDR3 is 12 amino acids. CDR1 and CDR2 (germline): MNHEY, SVGEGT. Trimming pared 4 bases from V and 6 bases from J, leaving 10 bases between. Here the CDR3 reads CASSLGYGEQYF. The CDR3 bases are TGTGCCAGCAGTTTAGGTTACGGCGAGCAGTACTTC.

This clonotype was counted many times. An end of the junction differs from the germline gene, which may be a read error. This chain uses TRBV5-1 with TRBJ2-3; maybe TRBD2 (6 bases). The CDR3 is 17 amino acids. The V gene's germline CDR1 is SGHRS and CDR2 YFSETQ. The CDR3 DNA is TGCGCCAGCAGTTTGGTAGGAGGGAGCCCTCCCCAAGATACGCAGTATTTT. This sequence encodes CASSLVGGSPPQDTQYF.

This clonotype was detected many times. This chain connects TRBV6-2 or TRBV6-3 to TRBJ1-2, with D possibly matching TRBD1 (5 bases). Germline loops: CDR1 MNHEY, CDR2 SVGEGT. Trimming removed 2 bases from V and 10 bases from J, with 14 bases in between. This CDR3 spans 13 amino acids. DNA for the CDR3: TGTGCCAGCAGTTACACGACAGAGGGTACCTACACCTTC. It is translated as CASSYTTEGTYTF.

This clonotype appeared many times. The chain uses TRBV5-1 and TRBJ2-7, with a tentative D call TRBD2 (6 bases). With 0 bases removed from V and 6 bases from J, the gap between germline ends came to 16 bases. The CDR3 spans 15 residues. Germline CDR1 is SGHRS and CDR2 is YFSETQ. CDR3 DNA: TGCGCCAGCAGCTTGGGATCAGCTAGCGCCGCCGAGCAGTACTTC. Amino acids: CASSLGSASAAEQYF.

This clonotype occurred many times. This chain joins TRBV19 and TRBJ2-5; tentatively, D is TRBD1 or TRBD2 (5 bases each). V was clipped by 11 bases and J by 0 bases, with 16 bases between them. Germline V gives CDR1 LNHDA, CDR2 SQIVND (reference sequence). The CDR3 totals 14 residues. The CDR3 spells CASPGTPHQETQYF. The CDR3 nucleotides are TGTGCCTCTCCCGGGACCCCGCACCAAGAGACCCAGTACTTC.

This clonotype came up many times. V is TRBV20-1 and J is TRBJ1-1; unclear D gene. V was cut by 0 bases and J by 2 bases, with 10 bases left in between. The CDR3 loop spans 14 amino acids. Germline V gene sequence: CDR1 DFQATT, CDR2 SNEGSKA (reference sequence). CDR3 protein: CSARDPKVNTEAFF. The DNA for the CDR3 is TGCAGTGCTAGAGATCCAAAGGTAAACACTGAAGCTTTCTTT.

The sample holds many counts of this clonotype. The V and J genes are TRBV30 and TRBJ1-1; D is unresolved. The V end lost 0 bases, the J end lost 1 base, and 6 bases lay between the germline ends. The CDR3 is 13 amino acids. The germline V gene has CDR1 GTSNPN and CDR2 SVGIG (reference sequence). CDR3 bases: TGTGCCTGGAGTGTGGGTGCGAACACTGAAGCTTTCTTT. This gives the protein CAWSVGANTEAFF.